The rows below give T cell receptor beta chains drawn from one sample of a study of PD-1 blockade in classical Hodgkin lymphoma. Measured with immunoSEQ multiplex PCR; TCRdb has only the in-frame clones, and not every one. The top ten hold approximately 57% of the sample, which has 4,500 to 5,000 clones, approximately 66% seen once. The input for sequencing was peripheral blood mononuclear cells (PBMCs), taken before the second cycle of nivolumab. The receptors come from a human donor with classical Hodgkin lymphoma. CDR3s include the opening cysteine and the closing phenylalanine or tryptophan. The D gene is left open where the match is weak. Clone size, where shown, is once, few, many, or a class for clones that have expanded.

J | V | size | D | CDR3 | DNA
TRBJ1-2 | TRBV4-1 | - | TRBD1 | CASSHLDRVDYGYTF | TGCGCCAGCAGCCACTTGGACAGGGTCGACTATGGCTACACCTTC
TRBJ1-3 | TRBV7-7 | few | TRBD1 | CASSLATGPGNTIYF | TGTGCTAGCAGCTTAGCGACAGGGCCGGGAAACACCATATATTTT
TRBJ2-7 | TRBV30 | - | - | CAWSVGTGLDEQYF | TGTGCCTGGAGTGTCGGCACAGGGCTGGACGAGCAGTACTTC
TRBJ2-2 | TRBV6-5 | - | - | CASSYSPAGNTGELFF | TGTGCCAGCAGTTACTCGCCGGCGGGTAACACCGGGGAGCTGTTTTTT
TRBJ1-5 | TRBV19 | - | TRBD1 | CASSSGQGVPQHF | TGTGCCAGTAGTTCGGGACAGGGAGTGCCCCAGCATTTT
TRBJ2-3 | TRBV27 | - | TRBD2 | CASSLGLLAGAVDTQYF | TGTGCCAGCAGTTTAGGATTGCTAGCGGGAGCTGTTGATACGCAGTATTTT
TRBJ2-3 | TRBV30 | - | TRBD1 | CAWSAFGGQGGRF | TGTGCCTGGAGCGCCTTCGGGGGACAGGGCGGAAGATTT
TRBJ1-6 | TRBV11-3 | - | - | CASSLGVGSPLHF | TGTGCCAGCAGCTTGGGAGTGGGTTCACCCCTCCACTTT
TRBJ2-1 | TRBV19 | - | TRBD2 | CASSDRGGAEQFF | TGTGCCAGTAGTGATCGGGGGGGTGCTGAGCAGTTCTTC
TRBJ1-1 | TRBV6-1 | - | - | CASVYSEAFF | TGTGCCAGCGTATACTCTGAAGCTTTCTTT
TRBJ1-5 | TRBV23-1 | - | - | CASRSRAPFFFQPQHF | TGCGCCAGCAGAAGCCGGGCCCCCTTTTTTTTTCAGCCCCAGCATTTT
TRBJ1-3 | TRBV6-1 | - | - | CASSTINSGNTIYF | TGTGCCAGCAGTACTATCAACTCTGGAAACACCATATATTTT
TRBJ1-2 | TRBV4-2 | - | - | CASSQEGARGNYGYTF | TGTGCCAGCAGCCAAGAAGGGGCCAGGGGAAACTATGGCTACACCTTC
TRBJ1-4 | TRBV18 | - | - | CASSTDGPWATNEKLFF | TGTGCCAGCTCAACGGACGGACCCTGGGCAACTAATGAAAAACTGTTTTTT
TRBJ2-7 | TRBV7-9 | - | - | CASSLGARDYEQYF | TGTGCCAGCAGCTTAGGGGCCAGAGACTACGAGCAGTACTTC
TRBJ1-1 | TRBV7-2 | - | TRBD1 | CASSYSGQANTEAFF | TGTGCCAGCAGCTATTCGGGACAGGCGAACACTGAAGCTTTCTTT
TRBJ2-3 | TRBV19 | once | TRBD1 | CASTTTGADTQYF | TGTGCCAGTACCACCACAGGGGCAGATACGCAGTATTTT
TRBJ2-2 | TRBV9 | - | TRBD2 | CASSVAGGAGELFF | TGTGCCAGCAGCGTGGCGGGGGGTGCCGGGGAGCTGTTTTTT
TRBJ2-1 | TRBV19 | - | - | CASSILGGSGNEQFF | TGTGCCAGTAGTATACTAGGGGGGTCAGGCAATGAGCAGTTCTTC
TRBJ2-1 | TRBV6-5 | few | TRBD2 | CATSGGNEQFF | TGTGCCACTAGCGGGGGGAATGAGCAGTTCTTC
TRBJ1-2 | TRBV4-3 | - | - | CASSPQRANYGYTF | TGCGCCAGCAGCCCACAGAGGGCTAACTATGGCTACACCTTC
TRBJ1-1 | TRBV19 | - | - | CASSIGTATEAFF | TGTGCCAGTAGTATTGGAACAGCCACTGAAGCTTTCTTT
TRBJ2-1 | TRBV7-9 | - | TRBD1 | CASSPPEDRGYNEQFF | TGTGCCAGCAGCCCGCCTGAGGACAGGGGATACAATGAGCAGTTCTTC
TRBJ1-1 | TRBV6-4 | - | - | CASSDRPNTEAFF | TGTGCCAGCAGTGACAGGCCGAACACTGAAGCTTTCTTT
TRBJ2-2 | TRBV6-1 | - | - | CASIDSQTGELFF | TGTGCCAGCATTGACAGTCAGACCGGGGAGCTGTTTTTT
TRBJ1-5 | TRBV9 | - | - | CASSPEAGAINQPQHF | TGTGCCAGCAGCCCTGAGGCAGGGGCTATCAATCAGCCCCAGCATTTT
TRBJ2-1 | TRBV21-1 | - | - | CASSKAEERNEQFF | TGTGCCAGCAGCAAAGCGGAAGAGAGAAACGAGCAGTTCTTC
TRBJ2-5 | TRBV7-9 | - | - | CASSRPSETQYF | TGTGCCAGCAGCCGCCCCTCAGAGACCCAGTACTTC
TRBJ2-3 | TRBV5-4 | - | - | CASSGYGSWRYTDTQYF | TGTGCCAGCAGCGGGTATGGGAGTTGGCGGTACACAGATACGCAGTATTTT
TRBJ1-4 | TRBV10-3 | - | - | CAISEGGVRANEKLFF | TGTGCCATCAGTGAAGGCGGGGTACGGGCTAATGAAAAACTGTTTTTT
TRBJ2-2 | TRBV4-3 | - | TRBD2 | CASSQEGASGGITGELFF | TGCGCCAGCAGCCAAGAAGGGGCCAGCGGGGGTATCACCGGGGAGCTGTTTTTT
TRBJ1-2 | TRBV7-9 | few | TRBD1 | CASSLGTGRGYTF | TGTGCCAGCAGCTTGGGGACAGGGCGCGGCTACACCTTC
TRBJ2-7 | TRBV5-8 | - | TRBD1 | CASSRFDRGSYEQYF | TGTGCCAGCAGCCGCTTCGACAGGGGATCCTACGAGCAGTACTTC
TRBJ2-5 | TRBV11-3 | - | - | CASSSGTQETQYF | TGTGCCAGCAGTTCCGGGACCCAAGAGACCCAGTACTTC
TRBJ1-5 | TRBV19 | - | - | CASSIRGPQPQHF | TGTGCCAGTAGTATACGGGGACCTCAGCCCCAGCATTTT
TRBJ1-5 | TRBV7-6 | once | - | CASSWESNQPQHF | TGTGCCAGCAGCTGGGAGTCCAATCAGCCCCAGCATTTT
TRBJ1-2 | TRBV19 | - | TRBD1 | CASRNRGLDGYTF | TGTGCCAGTAGGAACAGGGGGCTTGATGGCTACACCTTC
TRBJ2-3 | TRBV4-2 | - | TRBD2 | CASSQESRGGTDTQYF | TGTGCCAGCAGCCAAGAGTCTCGGGGGGGCACAGATACGCAGTATTTT
TRBJ2-3 | TRBV4-2 | - | - | CASSQGRLGWGTDTQYF | TGTGCCAGCAGCCAAGGGAGACTAGGCTGGGGGACAGATACGCAGTATTTT
TRBJ1-3 | TRBV7-6 | - | - | CASSRTHPAVTTGGNTIYF | TGTGCCAGCAGCCGGACACACCCGGCAGTCACAACGGGTGGAAACACCATATATTTT
TRBJ2-7 | TRBV28 | medium-sized | TRBD1 | CASTAGTGRYEQYF | TGTGCCAGCACCGCCGGGACAGGGCGCTACGAGCAGTACTTC
TRBJ1-2 | TRBV7-8 | - | - | CASSADRRTNYGYTF | TGTGCCAGCAGCGCCGACAGGAGAACTAACTATGGCTACACCTTC
TRBJ2-1 | TRBV14 | - | - | CASSQGTRRNNEQFF | TGTGCCAGCAGCCAGGGGACAAGGCGAAACAATGAGCAGTTCTTC
TRBJ1-4 | TRBV10-1 | - | - | CARTSLNEKLFF | TGCGCCAGGACCTCGCTCAATGAAAAACTGTTTTTT
TRBJ1-5 | TRBV10-3 | medium-sized | - | CAISPGTDVPSNQPQHF | TGTGCCATCAGCCCCGGGACGGACGTTCCTAGCAATCAGCCCCAGCATTTT
TRBJ2-5 | TRBV29-1 | - | TRBD1 | CSVGGGTGGRETQYF | TGCAGCGTCGGGGGTGGGACAGGGGGACGAGAGACCCAGTACTTC
TRBJ2-3 | TRBV4-2 | - | TRBD2 | CASSQEGTSWNTDTQYF | TGTGCCAGCAGCCAAGAGGGGACTAGCTGGAACACAGATACGCAGTATTTT
TRBJ2-4 | TRBV7-2 | - | - | CASSFGQTRDGNIQYF | TGTGCCAGCAGCTTCGGTCAGACAAGGGATGGAAACATTCAGTACTTC
TRBJ2-3 | TRBV29-1 | - | TRBD2 | CSAGLAGGRDTQYF | TGCAGCGCGGGACTCGCGGGGGGGCGGGATACGCAGTATTTT
TRBJ2-5 | TRBV9 | few | TRBD2 | CASSARLAGGRKTQYF | TGTGCCAGCAGCGCCCGACTAGCGGGAGGACGAAAGACCCAGTACTTC
TRBJ2-2 | TRBV11-2 | - | TRBD2 | CASSPFRLAVNTGELFF | TGTGCCAGCAGCCCCTTTAGACTAGCGGTGAACACCGGGGAGCTGTTTTTT
TRBJ2-3 | TRBV2 | - | - | CASTDPWDTQYF | TGTGCCAGCACCGACCCTTGGGATACGCAGTATTTT
TRBJ1-5 | TRBV5-1 | - | TRBD1 | CASSLVPIRTGEGQPQHF | TGCGCCAGCAGCTTGGTTCCGATACGGACAGGGGAAGGTCAGCCCCAGCATTTT
TRBJ1-5 | TRBV7-2 | few | - | CASSLGYGGQPQHF | TGTGCCAGCAGCTTAGGTTATGGGGGGCAGCCCCAGCATTTT